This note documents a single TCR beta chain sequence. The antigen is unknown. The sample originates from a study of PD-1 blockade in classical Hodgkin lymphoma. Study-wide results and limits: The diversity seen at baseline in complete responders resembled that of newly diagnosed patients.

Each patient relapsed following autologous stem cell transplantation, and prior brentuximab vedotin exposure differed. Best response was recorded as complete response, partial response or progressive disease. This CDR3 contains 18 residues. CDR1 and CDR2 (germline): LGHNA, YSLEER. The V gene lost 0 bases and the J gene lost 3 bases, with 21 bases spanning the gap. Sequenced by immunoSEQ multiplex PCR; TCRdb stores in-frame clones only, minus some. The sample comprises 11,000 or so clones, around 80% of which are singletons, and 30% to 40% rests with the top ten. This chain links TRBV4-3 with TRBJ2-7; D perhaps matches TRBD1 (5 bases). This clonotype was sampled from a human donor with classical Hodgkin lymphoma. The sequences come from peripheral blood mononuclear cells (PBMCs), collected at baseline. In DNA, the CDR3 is TGCGCCAGCAGCCAAGATATTCTGAAGGACACCCCTGGCTACGAGCAGTACTTC. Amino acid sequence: CASSQDILKDTPGYEQYF.